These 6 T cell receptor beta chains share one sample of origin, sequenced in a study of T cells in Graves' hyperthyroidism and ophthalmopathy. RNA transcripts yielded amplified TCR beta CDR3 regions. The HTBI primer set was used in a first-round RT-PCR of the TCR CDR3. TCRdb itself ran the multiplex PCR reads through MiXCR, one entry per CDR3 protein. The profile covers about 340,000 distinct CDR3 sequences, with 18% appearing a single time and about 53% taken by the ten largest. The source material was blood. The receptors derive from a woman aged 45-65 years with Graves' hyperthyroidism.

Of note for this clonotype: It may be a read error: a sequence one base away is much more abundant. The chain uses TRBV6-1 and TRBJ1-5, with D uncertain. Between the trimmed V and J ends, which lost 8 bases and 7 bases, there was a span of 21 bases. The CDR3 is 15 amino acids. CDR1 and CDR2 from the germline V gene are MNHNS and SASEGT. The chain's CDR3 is CASGVDGRDGQPQHF. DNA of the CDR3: TGTGCCAGCGGTGTGGATGGGAGGGATGGACAGCCCCAGCATTTT.

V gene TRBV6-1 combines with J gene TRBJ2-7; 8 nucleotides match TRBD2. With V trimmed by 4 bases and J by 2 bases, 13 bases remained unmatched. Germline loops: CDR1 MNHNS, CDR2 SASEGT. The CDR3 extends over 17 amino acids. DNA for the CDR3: TGTGCCAGCAGTGGAGGACTAGCAGGGAGGTTCCCCTACGAGCAGTACTTC. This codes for CASSGGLAGRFPYEQYF.

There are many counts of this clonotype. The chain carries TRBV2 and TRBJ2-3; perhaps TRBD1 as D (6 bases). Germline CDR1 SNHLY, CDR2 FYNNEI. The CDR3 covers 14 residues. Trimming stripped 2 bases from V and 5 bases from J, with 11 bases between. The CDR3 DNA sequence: TGTGCCAGCAGTGAACAGGGGCTTGGAGATACGCAGTATTTT. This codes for CASSEQGLGDTQYF.

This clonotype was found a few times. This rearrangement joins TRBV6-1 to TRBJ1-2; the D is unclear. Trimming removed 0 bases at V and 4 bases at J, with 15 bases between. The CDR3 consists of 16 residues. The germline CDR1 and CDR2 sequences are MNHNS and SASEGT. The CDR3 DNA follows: TGTGCCAGCAGTGAAGCGGGCTCAGCCATTGGCTATGGCTACACCTTC. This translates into CASSEAGSAIGYGYTF.

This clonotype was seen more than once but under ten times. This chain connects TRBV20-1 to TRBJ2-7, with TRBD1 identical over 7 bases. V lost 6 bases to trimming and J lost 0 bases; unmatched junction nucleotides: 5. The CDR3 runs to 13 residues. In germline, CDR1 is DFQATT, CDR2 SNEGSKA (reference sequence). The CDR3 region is CSARQGSSYEQYF. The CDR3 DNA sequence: TGCAGTGCAAGACAGGGTTCCTCCTACGAGCAGTACTTC.

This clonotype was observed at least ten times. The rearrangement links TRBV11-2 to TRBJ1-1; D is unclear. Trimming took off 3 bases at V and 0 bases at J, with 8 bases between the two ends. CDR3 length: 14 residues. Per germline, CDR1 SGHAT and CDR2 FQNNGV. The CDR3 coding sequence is TGTGCCAGCAGCTTTTTCGGCCTGAACACTGAAGCTTTCTTT. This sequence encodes CASSFFGLNTEAFF.